The 3 T cell receptor beta chains below come from one sample, sequenced in a study of blood T cell repertoires in COVID-19. Here immunoSEQ multiplex PCR was the method, and the copy in TCRdb shows in-frame clones only, minus some. The table shows around 15,000 clones, with more than 70% occurring only once. The sequenced sample consisted of peripheral blood. The receptors were sampled from a human donor in a cohort sampled during active COVID-19.

The chain has TRBV6-2 or TRBV6-3 and TRBJ2-5; D is ambiguous. Deletions cut 0 bases from V and 2 bases from J, with 10 bases between. CDR3 length equals 15 residues. Germline values: CDR1 MNHEY, CDR2 SVGEGT. Here the CDR3 DNA reads TGTGCCAGCAGTTACTCAAGTGGCTCACAAGAGACCCAGTACTTC. As protein: CASSYSSGSQETQYF.

Only a few counts were recorded for this clone. This chain links TRBV5-3 with TRBJ2-2; 9 nucleotides match TRBD1. TRBV5-3 is designated an ORF whose function remains uncertain. The CDR3 runs 15 residues. Trimming cost V 5 bases and J 6 bases; bases outside gene matches: 8. CDR3 amino acids: CARSPGTGRAGELFF. CDR3 DNA: TGTGCCAGAAGTCCAGGGACAGGGAGAGCCGGGGAGCTGTTTTTT.

V usage is TRBV5-4 and J usage is TRBJ2-7, with D possibly matching TRBD1 (5 bases). Trimming shortened V by 3 bases and J by 2 bases, and 15 bases separated the two germline ends. Germline assignment: CDR1 SGHNT and CDR2 YYREEE (reference sequence). This CDR3 is 15 amino acids long. CDR3 region: CASSYDRDSTYEQYF. The CDR3 DNA reads TGTGCCAGCAGCTATGACAGAGATTCCACCTACGAGCAGTACTTC.